Listed below are T cell receptor beta chains from one sample, sequenced in a study of cytomegalovirus exposure and HLA in healthy donors. Profiled with immunoSEQ multiplex PCR; TCRdb holds only in-frame clones, not every one. The sample consists of 150,000 to 200,000 clones, 77% of them appearing once. The specimen was PBMCs. The receptors here all came from a female donor in good health and CMV-seronegative. Both conserved end residues are trimmed from each CDR3.

TRBV7-5 ARSLAEAERADTQY
TRBV12-5 ASGTFNEQF
TRBV2 ASKGDRGRPPRGYT
TRBV30 AWSEQHMNTEAF
TRBV30 AWRSGTSGWADTQY
TRBV29-1 SVDTGYEQY
TRBV18 ASSPHGTGGHEQY
TRBV5-1 ASSLGRLAGGLGTDTQY
TRBV14 ASTGATNEKLF
TRBV5-1 ASSLQGRNQPQH
TRBV5-1 ASSSSGTGGPMGSYNEQF
TRBV7-2 ASSLSTGGHNTGELF
TRBV2 ASQEQGINYGYT
TRBV5-5 ASSLEGQVNYGYT
TRBV14 ASSSVGGASPNSPLH
TRBV27 ASSPTGYEQY
TRBV19 ASSRDSPGVETQY
TRBV7-2 ASSLSDTQY
TRBV18 ASSPGQGTPLH
TRBV7-2 ASSPGQRQLYGYT
TRBV6-5 ASSITSGNRDEQY
TRBV5-8 ATFRQTTGELF
TRBV4-3 ASSQGVDRDLIETQY
TRBV19 ASNPRDSPGNTIY
TRBV27 ASSLVGGALEQF
TRBV5-8 ASSFTGLDSPLH
TRBV30 AWSVPTTGRVGEKLF
TRBV6-5 ASSYSQALYGYT
TRBV9 ASSVGAGARDTQY
TRBV29-1 SVAGTGGGTQY
TRBV5-4 ASSSKTSGNEQY
TRBV5-4 ASRGTSGPNYNEQF
TRBV7-8 ASSWGTAYEQY
TRBV30 AWSVHWDTLPANTGELF
TRBV18 ASSPPGGNTEAF
TRBV6-5 ASSGGSLYNEQF
TRBV27 ASSSGTLNTEAF
TRBV6-1 ASSRGSSYNEQF
TRBV14 ASSHWDRERESPLH
TRBV5-4 ASTPGLAGDTQY
TRBV7-3 ASSLTSSGIHEAF
TRBV15 ATSRDVGVQETQY
TRBV28 ASGPGQLSSYNSPLH
TRBV25-1 ASIPATGGLYTEAF
TRBV5-8 ASSPGHQNTEAF
TRBV28 AGSEQGKGGYT
TRBV5-1 ASSLDEVKLF
TRBV6-4 ASADRGLGYSEAF
TRBV19 ASSIKDRVGTEAF
TRBV19 ASSISVSGANVLT
TRBV7-2 ASSPDRGDGYT
TRBV7-2 ASSLVPGYSNYGYT
TRBV29-1 SVDPGTGVEAF
TRBV7-2 ASSSGTGAYEQY
TRBV28 ASSFPFGGAGNEQF
TRBV2 ASSTGQGPEAF
TRBV11-2 ASSSWTGTWDTGELF